This TCR beta chain originates from a study of blood T cell repertoires in COVID-19. Per the authors' pipeline: Estimation of nucleated cell counts was performed using reference gene primer amplification. Clones were read by immunoSEQ multiplex PCR, and TCRdb kept only the in-frame ones, dropping some. V and J calls plus clone size are reproduced from that table; the DNA served to infer D and trimming. Here the sample spans about 320,000 clones, 70% to 90% being singletons. The CDR3 length is 15 residues. The J segment lost 0 bases and the V segment lost 4 bases, leaving 6 bases of the junction unmatched. The germline gives CDR1 SGHRS, CDR2 YFSETQ.

The receptor was isolated from a man aged 18 to 35 who had recovered from COVID-19. Material: peripheral blood. The V gene is TRBV5-1, the J gene TRBJ2-5, with TRBD2 matching 7 bases. CDR3 in amino acids: CASSPGTTNQETQYF. In nucleotides, the CDR3 is TGCGCCAGCAGCCCGGGGACTACAAACCAAGAGACCCAGTACTTC.